This TCR beta chain was identified in a study of T cell changes during pregnancy in multiple sclerosis. The table came from immunoSEQ multiplex PCR; TCRdb's copy has only in-frame clones and leaves some out. The table includes 80,000 to 130,000 clones, roughly 92% detected once. CDR3 length: 15 amino acids. The ends lost 1 base at V and 2 bases at J; junction bases unmatched: 5. Germline CDR1 reads MGHRA; CDR2 reads YSYEKL. The input for sequencing was peripheral blood, taken in the second trimester of pregnancy. The rearrangement links TRBV4-1 to TRBJ2-7, with 7 bases fitting TRBD2. The TCR originated in a female donor with multiple sclerosis, enrolled in a pregnancy study. CDR3 DNA sequence: TGCGCCAGCAGCCAAGGCCTAGCGGAGACCTACGAGCAGTACTTC. Amino acids: CASSQGLAETYEQYF.